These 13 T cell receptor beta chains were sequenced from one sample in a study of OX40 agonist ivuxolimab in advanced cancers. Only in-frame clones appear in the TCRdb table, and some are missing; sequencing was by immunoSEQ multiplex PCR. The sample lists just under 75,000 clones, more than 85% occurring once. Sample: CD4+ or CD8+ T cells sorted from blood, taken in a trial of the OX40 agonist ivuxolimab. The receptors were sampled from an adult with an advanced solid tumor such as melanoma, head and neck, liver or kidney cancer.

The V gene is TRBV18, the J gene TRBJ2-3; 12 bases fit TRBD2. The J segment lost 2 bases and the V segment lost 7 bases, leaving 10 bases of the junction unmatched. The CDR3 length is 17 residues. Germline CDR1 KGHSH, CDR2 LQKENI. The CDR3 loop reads CASCLAGGPETTDTQYF. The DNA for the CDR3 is TGTGCCAGCTGTCTAGCGGGAGGGCCCGAAACCACAGATACGCAGTATTTT.

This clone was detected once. The CDR3 DNA sequence: TGTGCCAGCAGCGCACAAAGGACTAGCAATTTAGATACGCAGTATTTT. Its translation is CASSAQRTSNLDTQYF. The chain carries TRBV5-8 and TRBJ2-3, with TRBD2 identical over 8 bases. The CDR3 has 16 residues. The J segment lost 5 bases and the V segment lost 4 bases, leaving 12 bases of the junction unmatched. Per germline, CDR1 SGHTS and CDR2 YDEGEE. Full variable domain (remainder filled in from reference TRBV5-8 and TRBJ2-3): EAGVTQSPTHLIKTRGQQATLRCSPISGHTSVYWYQQALGLGLQFLLWYDEGEERNRGNFPPRFSGRQFPNYSSELNVNALELEDSALYLCASSAQRTSNLDTQYFGPGTRLTVL.

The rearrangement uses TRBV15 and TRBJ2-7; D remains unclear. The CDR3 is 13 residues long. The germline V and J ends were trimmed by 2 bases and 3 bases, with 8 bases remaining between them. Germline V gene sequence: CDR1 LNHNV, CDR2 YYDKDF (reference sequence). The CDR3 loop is CATSRNPGYEQYF. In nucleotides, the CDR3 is TGTGCCACCAGCAGAAACCCTGGCTACGAGCAGTACTTC.

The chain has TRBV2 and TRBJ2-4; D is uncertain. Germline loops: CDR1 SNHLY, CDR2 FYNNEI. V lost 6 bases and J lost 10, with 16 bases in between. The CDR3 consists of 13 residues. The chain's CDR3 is CASSEIGPLIQYF. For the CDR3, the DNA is TGTGCCAGCAGCGAAATAGGACCGCTGATTCAGTACTTC.

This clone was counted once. The CDR3 DNA follows: TGTGCCTGGAGTAACAGGGGGTTGGATAGCAATCAGCCCCAGCATTTT. Translating it yields CAWSNRGLDSNQPQHF. V gene TRBV30 combines with J gene TRBJ1-5; 8 bases align to TRBD1. The CDR3 is made up of 16 amino acids. CDR1 GTSNPN and CDR2 SVGIG come from the germline V gene (reference sequence). J was trimmed by 0 bases and V by 2 bases; bases with no gene match: 6.

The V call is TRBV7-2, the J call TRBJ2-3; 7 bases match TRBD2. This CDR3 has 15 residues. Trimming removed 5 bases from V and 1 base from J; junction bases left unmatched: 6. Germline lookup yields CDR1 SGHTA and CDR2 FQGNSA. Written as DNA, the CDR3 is TGTGCCAGCAGCAGCGGGACCGCCCGCACAGATACGCAGTATTTT. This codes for CASSSGTARTDTQYF.

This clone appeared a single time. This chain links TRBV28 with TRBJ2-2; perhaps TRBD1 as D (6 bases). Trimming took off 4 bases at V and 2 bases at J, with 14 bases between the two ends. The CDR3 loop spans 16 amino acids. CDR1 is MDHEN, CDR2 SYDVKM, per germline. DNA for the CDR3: TGTGCCAGCAGTTCAGGGGAGAGGGTAAACACCGGGGAGCTGTTTTTT. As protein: CASSSGERVNTGELFF.

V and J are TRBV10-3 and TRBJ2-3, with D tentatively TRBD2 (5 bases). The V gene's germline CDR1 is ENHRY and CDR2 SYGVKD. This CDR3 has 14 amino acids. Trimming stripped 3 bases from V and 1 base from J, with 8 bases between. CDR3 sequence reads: CAISDSAGTDTQYF. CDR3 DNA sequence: TGTGCCATCAGTGATAGCGCGGGCACAGATACGCAGTATTTT.

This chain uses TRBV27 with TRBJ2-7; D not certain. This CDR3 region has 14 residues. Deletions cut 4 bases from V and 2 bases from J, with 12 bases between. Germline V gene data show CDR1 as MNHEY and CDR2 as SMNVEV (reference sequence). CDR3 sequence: CASSYADGTYEQYF. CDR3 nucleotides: TGTGCCAGCAGTTACGCGGACGGAACCTACGAGCAGTACTTC.

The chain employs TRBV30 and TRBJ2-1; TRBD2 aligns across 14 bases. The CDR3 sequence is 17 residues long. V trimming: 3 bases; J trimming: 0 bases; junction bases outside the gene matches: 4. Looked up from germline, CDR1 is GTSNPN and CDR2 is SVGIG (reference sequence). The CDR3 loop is CAWRTGTSGSSYNEQFF. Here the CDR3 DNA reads TGTGCCTGGAGGACCGGGACTAGCGGGAGCTCCTACAATGAGCAGTTCTTC.

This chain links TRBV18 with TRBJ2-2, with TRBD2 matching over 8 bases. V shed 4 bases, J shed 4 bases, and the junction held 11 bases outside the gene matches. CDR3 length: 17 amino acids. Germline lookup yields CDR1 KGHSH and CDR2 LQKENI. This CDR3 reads CASSLYRAGVGTGELFF. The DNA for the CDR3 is TGTGCCAGCTCACTTTACCGAGCGGGAGTGGGCACCGGGGAGCTGTTTTTT.

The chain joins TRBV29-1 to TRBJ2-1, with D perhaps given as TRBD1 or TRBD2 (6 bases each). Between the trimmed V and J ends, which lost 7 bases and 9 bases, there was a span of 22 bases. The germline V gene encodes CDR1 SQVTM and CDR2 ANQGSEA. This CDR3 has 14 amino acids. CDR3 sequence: CSADTQRGVGEQFF. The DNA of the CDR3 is TGCAGCGCTGACACACAGAGGGGGGTCGGTGAGCAGTTCTTC.

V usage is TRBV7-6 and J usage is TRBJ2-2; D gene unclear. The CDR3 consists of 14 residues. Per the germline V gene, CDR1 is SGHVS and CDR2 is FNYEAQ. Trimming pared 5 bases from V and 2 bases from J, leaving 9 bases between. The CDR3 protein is CASSTSLNTGELFF. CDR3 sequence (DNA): TGTGCCAGCAGCACAAGCCTTAACACCGGGGAGCTGTTTTTT. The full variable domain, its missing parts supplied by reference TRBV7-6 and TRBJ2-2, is GAGVSQSPRYKVTKRGQDVALRCDPISGHVSLYWYRQALGQGPEFLTYFNYEAQQDKSGLPNDRFSAERPEGSISTLTIQRTEQRDSAMYRCASSTSLNTGELFFGEGSRLTVL.